These T cell receptor beta chains were read from a single sample in a study of neurological immune-mediated disorders. TCRdb called the 5' RACE reads again in MiXCR, with one record for every CDR3 protein. The repertoire has over 35,000 distinct CDR3 sequences, roughly 2.5% of them found once; the top ten carry approximately 2.4%. The sample comprised PBMCs. The source is a man aged 45-60 years with multiple sclerosis. CDR3s include the opening cysteine and the closing phenylalanine or tryptophan. D genes are given only for firm matches. Some rows have no size entry. The others give once, few or many, or a class for an expanded clone.

>TRBJ2-3|TRBD1|TRBV20-1|many
CSARGTGERRGTDTQYF
TGCAGTGCTAGAGGGACAGGGGAGAGGAGGGGCACAGATACGCAGTATTTT
>TRBJ2-6|TRBD1|TRBV5-1|many
CASSELRQGITGANVLTF
TGCGCCAGCAGCGAGTTACGACAGGGAATAACTGGGGCCAACGTCCTGACTTTC
>TRBJ1-4|-|TRBV20-1|many
CSAGRGRNEKLFF
TGCAGTGCGGGTCGTGGGCGGAATGAAAAACTGTTTTTT
>TRBJ1-1|TRBD1|TRBV10-3|-
CAIRTGGKGTEAFF
TGTGCCATCAGAACAGGGGGAAAAGGCACTGAAGCTTTCTTT
>TRBJ2-2|-|TRBV6-4|many
CASSDGTNTGELFF
TGTGCCAGCAGTGACGGGACTAACACCGGGGAGCTGTTTTTT
>TRBJ2-1|-|TRBV20-1|many
CSGGGYNEQFF
TGCAGTGGAGGAGGGTACAATGAGCAGTTCTTC
>TRBJ1-6|-|TRBV9|many
CASSVAGYNSPLHF
TGTGCCAGCAGCGTAGCAGGTTACAATTCACCCCTCCACTTT
>TRBJ2-7|TRBD2|TRBV4-3|many
CASSQDIGLAGTSYEQYF
TGCGCCAGCAGCCAAGATATCGGACTAGCGGGGACGTCCTACGAGCAGTACTTC
>TRBJ2-1|TRBD2|TRBV7-8|many
CASSFGLAGGTYNEQFF
TGTGCCAGCAGCTTCGGACTAGCGGGGGGGACCTACAATGAGCAGTTCTTC
>TRBJ2-7|-|TRBV7-2|many
CASSLNTGPYEQYF
TGTGCCAGCAGCTTAAATACGGGGCCTTACGAGCAGTACTTC
>TRBJ2-1|TRBD2|TRBV5-1|many
CASSLAFGRGGRSYNEQFF
TGCGCCAGCAGCTTGGCCTTTGGGCGGGGGGGTCGGTCCTACAATGAGCAGTTCTTC
>TRBJ1-4|-|TRBV20-1|many
CSARDLKSSGEKLFF
TGCAGTGCTAGAGATTTGAAGAGTTCAGGTGAAAAACTGTTTTTT
>TRBJ2-1|-|TRBV6-1|many
CASSADTGTGSSYNEQFF
TGTGCCAGCAGTGCGGACACCGGGACGGGGAGCTCCTACAATGAGCAGTTCTTC
>TRBJ2-1|TRBD2|TRBV7-2|many
CASSRGGLAGTNEQFF
TGTGCCAGCAGCCGAGGGGGGCTAGCGGGGACGAATGAGCAGTTCTTC
>TRBJ1-6|-|TRBV27|-
CASSLAGQINSPLHF
TGTGCCAGCAGTTTGGCTGGGCAGATTAATTCACCCCTCCACTTT
>TRBJ1-5|-|TRBV15|many
CATSSGTPGNQPQHF
TGTGCCACCAGCAGTGGGACACCTGGCAATCAGCCCCAGCATTTT
>TRBJ1-1|-|TRBV12-3/TRBV12-4|-
CASSLTGTNTEAFF
TGTGCCAGCAGTTTAACCGGGACTAACACTGAAGCTTTCTTT
>TRBJ2-3|-|TRBV9|-
CASSGNRSGTQYF
TGTGCCAGCAGCGGAAACAGGTCAGGTACGCAGTATTTT
>TRBJ2-7|TRBD1|TRBV5-1|many
CASSLQGGVFYEQYF
TGCGCCAGCAGCCTACAGGGGGGAGTTTTCTACGAGCAGTACTTC
>TRBJ2-3|TRBD1|TRBV2|few
CASSAPDRELTDTQYF
TGTGCCAGCAGTGCCCCGGACAGGGAATTGACAGATACGCAGTATTTT
>TRBJ1-2|-|TRBV9|many
CASSKQGGNYGYTF
TGTGCCAGCAGCAAACAGGGAGGGAACTATGGCTACACCTTC
>TRBJ1-4|TRBD1|TRBV6-6|many
CASRSSVGGLTEKLFF
TGTGCCAGCAGATCGAGTGTAGGGGGCTTGACGGAAAAACTGTTTTTT
>TRBJ1-5|TRBD1|TRBV2|many
CASSPTGGRGQPQHF
TGTGCCAGCAGTCCGACAGGGGGCAGGGGTCAGCCCCAGCATTTT
>TRBJ1-4|-|TRBV28|many
CASSLSLEKLFF
TGTGCCAGCAGTTTATCTCTGGAAAAACTGTTTTTT
>TRBJ2-2|-|TRBV10-3|many
CAIRADRPTGELFF
TGTGCCATCAGGGCCGACAGGCCCACCGGGGAGCTGTTTTTT
>TRBJ1-4|-|TRBV6-5|many
CASREGRVGAEKLFF
TGTGCCAGCAGGGAGGGGAGGGTAGGGGCTGAAAAACTGTTTTTT
>TRBJ2-3|TRBD2|TRBV20-1|many
CSATNGGIGTDTQYF
TGCAGTGCCACCAACGGGGGGATCGGCACAGATACGCAGTATTTT
>TRBJ2-7|TRBD1|TRBV5-1|many
CASSFEQGTYEQYF
TGCGCCAGCAGCTTTGAACAGGGGACCTACGAGCAGTACTTC
>TRBJ1-2|TRBD1|TRBV6-5|many
CASSDLGQGAIYGYTF
TGTGCCAGCAGTGATCTGGGACAGGGGGCTATATATGGCTACACCTTC
>TRBJ2-5|-|TRBV5-8|many
CASSGTFGGLRETQYF
TGTGCCAGCAGCGGTACATTCGGGGGGCTAAGAGAGACCCAGTACTTC
>TRBJ2-5|-|TRBV12-3/TRBV12-4|many
CASSLGHQQETQYF
TGTGCCAGCAGTTTAGGACACCAACAAGAGACCCAGTACTTC
>TRBJ2-5|TRBD2|TRBV12-3/TRBV12-4|many
CASSEVAGGPETQYF
TGTGCCAGCAGCGAGGTAGCGGGGGGGCCGGAGACCCAGTACTTC
>TRBJ2-5|TRBD2|TRBV20-1|many
CSASEGTRTQETQYF
TGCAGTGCTAGTGAAGGGACTAGGACTCAAGAGACCCAGTACTTC
>TRBJ2-5|TRBD1|TRBV5-1|many
CASSNSLGQGWYQETQYF
TGCGCCAGCAGCAATTCATTGGGACAGGGCTGGTACCAAGAGACCCAGTACTTC
>TRBJ2-7|TRBD1|TRBV5-3|-
CARSYSGGQGYEQYF
TGTGCCAGAAGCTATTCCGGGGGACAGGGTTACGAGCAGTACTTC
>TRBJ2-7|-|TRBV12-3/TRBV12-4|few
CASSYQGGVTYEQYF
TGTGCCAGCAGTTACCAGGGGGGGGTTACCTACGAGCAGTACTTC
>TRBJ2-7|TRBD1|TRBV6-1|few
CASNTRTGVAYEQYF
TGTGCCAGCAATACCCGGACAGGGGTGGCCTACGAGCAGTACTTC
>TRBJ1-2|-|TRBV3-1|many
CASSQDRGYTF
TGTGCCAGCAGCCAAGACCGTGGCTACACCTTC
>TRBJ2-3|TRBD1|TRBV12-3/TRBV12-4|many
CASSFEGQTQYF
TGTGCCAGCAGTTTTGAGGGACAGACGCAGTATTTT
>TRBJ1-4|TRBD1|TRBV2|-
CASSGTGPQMFF
TGTGCCAGCAGTGGGACAGGACCCCAGATGTTTTTT
>TRBJ2-3|TRBD2|TRBV7-2|many
CASSALAGGFTDTQYF
TGTGCCAGCAGCGCACTAGCGGGGGGCTTCACAGATACGCAGTATTTT
>TRBJ1-1|-|TRBV3-1|many
CASTSLPRSSGTEAFF
TGTGCCAGCACCTCCCTCCCGCGGTCGTCGGGCACTGAAGCTTTCTTT
>TRBJ1-5|-|TRBV5-1|many
CASSFSPGGQPQNF
TGCGCCAGCAGCTTCTCTCCCGGGGGTCAGCCCCAGAATTTT
>TRBJ1-3|TRBD1|TRBV12-3/TRBV12-4|many
CASSSTGGRGNTIYF
TGTGCCAGCAGTTCAACAGGGGGCAGAGGAAACACCATATATTTT
>TRBJ2-7|TRBD2|TRBV10-2|many
CASRTSGGDEQYF
TGCGCCAGTCGGACTAGCGGGGGGGACGAGCAGTACTTC
>TRBJ2-1|-|TRBV5-1|many
CASSLEPYNEQFF
TGCGCCAGCAGCTTGGAGCCGTACAATGAGCAGTTCTTC
>TRBJ1-2|-|TRBV6-1|many
CASSEGQGGYGYTF
TGTGCCAGCAGTGAAGGCCAGGGAGGCTATGGCTACACCTTC
>TRBJ1-2|-|TRBV5-1|many
CASSPDPLRGYTF
TGCGCCAGCAGTCCTGACCCCTTAAGGGGCTACACCTTC
>TRBJ2-1|TRBD2|TRBV18|few
CASSPGLGIYNEQFF
TGTGCCAGCTCACCCGGACTAGGGATCTACAATGAGCAGTTCTTC
>TRBJ2-7|-|TRBV5-1|many
CASSLDGGRQIPLEQYF
TGCGCCAGCAGCTTGGATGGCGGTAGACAGATCCCCCTCGAGCAGTACTTC
>TRBJ2-1|-|TRBV5-1|many
CASSLEPGFGVDEQFF
TGCGCCAGCAGCTTGGAGCCGGGTTTTGGTGTCGATGAGCAGTTCTTC
>TRBJ1-6|-|TRBV12-3/TRBV12-4|medium-sized
CASSLGQAFGGSPLHF
TGTGCCAGCAGTTTAGGGCAGGCCTTCGGGGGGTCACCCCTCCACTTT
>TRBJ2-1|TRBD1|TRBV5-1|many
CASSWDSNNEQFF
TGCGCCAGCAGCTGGGACAGTAACAATGAGCAGTTCTTC
>TRBJ2-1|-|TRBV11-2|many
CASSLELISPEQFF
TGTGCCAGCAGCTTAGAGTTAATAAGTCCTGAGCAGTTCTTC
>TRBJ2-3|-|TRBV7-2|many
CASSLGSSRTDTQYF
TGTGCCAGCAGCTTAGGCTCTAGCCGGACAGATACGCAGTATTTT
>TRBJ2-7|-|TRBV5-1|many
CASRSDTYEQYF
TGCGCCAGCCGTAGCGATACCTACGAGCAGTACTTC
>TRBJ1-2|-|TRBV9|many
CASSVQGGYGYTF
TGTGCCAGCAGCGTACAGGGCGGGTATGGCTACACCTTC
>TRBJ1-5|TRBD1|TRBV27|many
CASMPGQGYQPQHF
TGTGCCAGCATGCCGGGACAGGGATATCAGCCCCAGCATTTT